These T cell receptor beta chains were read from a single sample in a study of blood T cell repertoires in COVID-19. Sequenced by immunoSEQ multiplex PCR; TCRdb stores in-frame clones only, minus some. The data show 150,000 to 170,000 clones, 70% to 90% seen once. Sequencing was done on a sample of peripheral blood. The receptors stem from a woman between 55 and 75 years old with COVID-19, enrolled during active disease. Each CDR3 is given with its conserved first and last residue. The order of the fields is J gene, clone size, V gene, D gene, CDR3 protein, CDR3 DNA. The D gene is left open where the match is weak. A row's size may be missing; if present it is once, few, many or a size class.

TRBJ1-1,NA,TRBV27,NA,CASSLRGAERNTEAFF,TGTGCCAGCAGTTTACGGGGGGCGGAAAGGAACACTGAAGCTTTCTTT
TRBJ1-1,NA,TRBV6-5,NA,CASSYTRGNTEAFF,TGTGCCAGCAGTTACACGCGAGGGAACACTGAAGCTTTCTTT
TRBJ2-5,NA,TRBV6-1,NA,CASSEAVSTGETQYF,TGTGCCAGCAGTGAAGCGGTGTCGACGGGGGAGACCCAGTACTTC
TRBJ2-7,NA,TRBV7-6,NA,CASSLEGPAPSEQYF,TGTGCCAGCAGCTTAGAAGGCCCAGCGCCGTCCGAGCAGTACTTC
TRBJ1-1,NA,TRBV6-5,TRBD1,CASSYSPGGNTEAFF,TGTGCCAGCAGTTACTCGCCAGGGGGGAACACTGAAGCTTTCTTT
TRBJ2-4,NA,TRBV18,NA,CASSPPGPRKNIQYF,TGTGCCAGCTCACCCCCGGGTCCACGCAAAAACATTCAGTACTTC
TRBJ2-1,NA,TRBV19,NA,CASSMEVGNAYNEQFF,TGTGCCAGTAGTATGGAGGTGGGAAACGCCTACAATGAGCAGTTCTTC
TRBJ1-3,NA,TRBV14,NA,CASSQLGNTIYF,TGTGCCAGCAGCCAACTTGGAAACACCATATATTTT
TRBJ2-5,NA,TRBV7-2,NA,CASSLGTVDQETQYF,TGTGCCAGCAGCTTAGGGACAGTCGACCAAGAGACCCAGTACTTC
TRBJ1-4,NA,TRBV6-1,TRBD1,CASSEWTGPTNEKLFF,TGTGCCAGCAGTGAGTGGACAGGGCCTACTAATGAAAAACTGTTTTTT
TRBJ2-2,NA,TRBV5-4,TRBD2,CASSLGLAGGTGELFF,TGTGCCAGCAGCTTGGGACTAGCGGGGGGGACCGGGGAGCTGTTTTTT
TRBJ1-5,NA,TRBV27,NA,CASKGSNQPQHF,TGTGCCAGCAAGGGGAGCAATCAGCCCCAGCATTTT
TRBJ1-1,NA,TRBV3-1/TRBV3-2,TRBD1,CASSQAGGPGAFF,TGTGCCAGCAGCCAAGCAGGGGGCCCTGGGGCTTTCTTT
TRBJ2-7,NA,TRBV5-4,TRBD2,CASSLGGLAGVYEQYF,TGTGCCAGCAGCTTGGGGGGACTAGCGGGCGTATACGAGCAGTACTTC
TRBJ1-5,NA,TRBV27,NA,CASSSEGVRAAQPQHF,TGTGCCAGCAGTTCAGAAGGGGTAAGGGCGGCTCAGCCCCAGCATTTT
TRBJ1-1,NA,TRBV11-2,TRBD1,CASSPRGLYTEAFF,TGTGCCAGCAGCCCCAGGGGGCTCTACACTGAAGCTTTCTTT
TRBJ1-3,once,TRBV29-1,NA,CSVERLAGNTIYF,TGCAGCGTTGAAAGACTCGCTGGAAACACCATATATTTT
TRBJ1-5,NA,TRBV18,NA,CASSTATDQPQHF,TGTGCCAGCTCCACTGCAACGGATCAGCCCCAGCATTTT
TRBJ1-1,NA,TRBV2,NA,CASLQGNTEAFF,TGTGCCAGCCTACAGGGGAACACTGAAGCTTTCTTT
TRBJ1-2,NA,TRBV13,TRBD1,CASSFTGDARGYTF,TGTGCCAGCAGCTTTACAGGGGATGCTCGTGGCTACACCTTC
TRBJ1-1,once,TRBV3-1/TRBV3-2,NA,CASSATVNTEAFF,TGTGCCAGCAGCGCTACAGTGAACACTGAAGCTTTCTTT
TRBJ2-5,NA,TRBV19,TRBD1,CASTPGQGRETQYF,TGTGCCAGTACCCCGGGACAGGGCCGAGAGACCCAGTACTTC